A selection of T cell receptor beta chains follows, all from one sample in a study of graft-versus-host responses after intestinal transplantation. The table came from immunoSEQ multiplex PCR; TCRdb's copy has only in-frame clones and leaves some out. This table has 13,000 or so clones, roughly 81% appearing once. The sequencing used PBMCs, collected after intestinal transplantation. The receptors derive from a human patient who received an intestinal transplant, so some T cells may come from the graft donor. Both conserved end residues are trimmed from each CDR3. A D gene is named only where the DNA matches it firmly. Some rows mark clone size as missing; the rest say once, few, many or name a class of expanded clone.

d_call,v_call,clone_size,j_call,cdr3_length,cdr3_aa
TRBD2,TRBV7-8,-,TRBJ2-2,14,ASSVRGGSATGELF
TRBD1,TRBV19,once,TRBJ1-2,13,ASSTSRTGSYGYT
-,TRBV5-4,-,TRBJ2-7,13,ASSRIGGFLYEQY
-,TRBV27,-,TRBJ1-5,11,ASSLGWNQPQH
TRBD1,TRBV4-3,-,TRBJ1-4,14,ASSHGSGTGEEKLF
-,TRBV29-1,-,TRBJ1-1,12,SVVKGDMNTEAF
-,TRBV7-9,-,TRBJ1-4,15,ASSLLPDTSSWEKLF
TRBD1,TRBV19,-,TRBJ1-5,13,ASSPTGSFIQPQH
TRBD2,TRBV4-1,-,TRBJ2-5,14,ASSQGLAGTQETQY
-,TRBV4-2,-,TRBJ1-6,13,ASSQAQFNNSPLH
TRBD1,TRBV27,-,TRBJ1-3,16,ASDETGTGLSSGNTIY
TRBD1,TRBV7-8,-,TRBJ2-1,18,ASSFPLNFPGQGTYNEQF
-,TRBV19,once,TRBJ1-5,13,ASRWQEGSNQPQH